Sequencing of this TCR beta chain was carried out in a study of T-cell reconstitution after alpha-beta-depleted transplantation in children. Using unique molecular identifiers, the investigators prepared the TCRbeta library. A single record per CDR3 protein comes from TCRdb applying MiXCR to the PCR reads. The table shows fewer than 200,000 distinct CDR3 sequences, with about 6.3% occurring only once. The CDR3 has 14 residues. The J segment lost 4 bases and the V segment lost 5 bases, leaving 6 bases of the junction unmatched. Germline assignment: CDR1 LNHNV and CDR2 YYDKDF (reference sequence). The source is a human donor who donated a stem cell graft to a child with Wiskott-Aldrich syndrome. The chain recombines TRBV15 with TRBJ1-2; 8 bases line up with TRBD1. Sample: PBMCs from the stem cell graft donor, taken from the stem cell graft. The CDR3 coding sequence is TGTGCCACCAGCCCCGACAGGGGCGGCTATGGCTACACCTTC. Translation: CATSPDRGGYGYTF.